This T cell receptor beta chain is from a study of blood T cells in healthy people across ages (dated by TCRdb to about 2015). Some background on the complete study: In model experiments, template switching captured about one uniquely barcoded TCR beta cDNA molecule for every two T cells. Donors of different ages were randomly distributed across sequencing lanes to avoid experimental bias. Using the same blood draw, the study looked at two additional independent replicas of 1 million unique cDNA reads for two donors, one aged 18 to 30 and the other aged 80 or older. The study measured age-related changes in TCR beta repertoire diversity using deep sequencing normalized with unique cDNA molecular identifiers. Donors were grouped into four age groups: young (average roughly 16 years), middle-aged (39), aged (about 59) and long-lived (less than 85). General study outcomes and caveats: As age increased, observed TCR beta diversity per million T cells dropped in a roughly linear way, and a significant reduction was already evident by age roughly 40. A strong correlation was found between observed TCR beta diversity and the percentage of naive T cells measured by flow cytometry. Total diversity estimates from one million sequenced T cells were considered lower bounds and underestimates. Bulk unsorted PBMC profiling prevented conclusive comparison of naive and antigen-experienced compartments. The long-lived group showed more naive CD4+ T cells, fewer expanded clones and increased TCR diversity than the aged group, suggesting age selection. Because donor CMV infection status was unknown, age-related changes in expanded clonotypes were potentially confounded.

This clonotype has only a few counts. What this receptor recognizes is not known. No per-base quality is available; no much larger clone lies one base away. V gives up 0 bases and J gives up 6 bases, and the segment between their germline ends measures 17 bases. Per the germline V gene, SGDLS is the CDR1 and YYNGEE is the CDR2. Spanning cysteine to phenylalanine, the CDR3 consists of 16 amino acids. Just the 48-base CDR3 DNA is kept, in frame starting at base 1. Libraries were built with 5' RACE. Sequencing was carried out with an Illumina HiSeq 2500. A second about 7 to 12 cycle PCR used a sample-barcoded 5' primer and a J-beta primer mix. A template-switch 5' adaptor carrying 12 random nucleotides introduced a unique molecular identifier onto each TCR beta cDNA molecule. Each sample yielded at least 2.5 million CDR3-containing paired-end reads. The Mint cDNA synthesis kit, primed by a TRBC-specific oligonucleotide, was used to synthesize first-strand cDNA from all RNA. Following uracil-DNA glycosylase treatment, all cDNA underwent a first 18-cycle PCR with the universal primers M1SS and BC2_uni_R. The study's processing was this. For normalization, 1 million high-quality reads were randomly selected from each sample, with every read carrying a distinct molecular identifier. Reads sharing molecular identifiers were discarded rather than binned into consensus sequences. CDR3 identification, clonotype clustering and error correction used MiTCR with a Q25 quality threshold and the strictest error-elimination algorithm. A nonparametric unseen species model using Euler transformation provided a lower-bound estimate of total TCR beta diversity. The public reads were reprocessed in TCRdb via fastp at Q25 and MiXCR, keeping in-frame beta chains. Rows with one shared CDR3 protein collapse into an entry with the most common genes and DNA. The V and J calls, along with clone size, are taken from TCRdb and not from the paper's own processing. For this sample there are 1.5 million to 2 million distinct CDR3 sequences; 40% to 55% appear just once. Approximately 2% of the sample is held by the ten biggest clonotypes.

The approximately 40 donors, aged about 6 to 95 years, were systemically healthy Caucasian individuals from Russia. Ten milliliters of peripheral blood were drawn from each donor into EDTA-treated Vacutainer tubes. PBMCs were isolated by Ficoll-Paque density-gradient centrifugation, with at least 7 million obtained per sample. Total RNA, at least 5 micrograms per sample, was extracted from PBMCs with Trizol reagent. For every donor, an aliquot of PBMCs went through flow cytometry to measure the percentages of naive CD45RAhigh/CD27high T cells. The sequence joins TRBV9 to TRBJ2-3; perhaps TRBD2 is the D gene, with 7 bases matching. The clonotype comes from a middle-aged woman in good health. The sample taken for sequencing was blood. The CDR3 region reads CASSVDSWGGPDTQYF. In nucleotide form, the sequence is TGTGCCAGCAGCGTAGATTCGTGGGGGGGCCCTGATACGCAGTATTTT.